The rows below give T cell receptor beta chains drawn from one sample of a study of blood T cells in healthy people across ages. MiXCR, applied by TCRdb to the 5' RACE reads, yields one record per CDR3 protein. The sample contains 780,000 or so distinct CDR3 sequences, approximately 53% of which appear only once. Specimen: blood. Receptors originate from a man aged 35 to 55 in good health. Each CDR3 is given with its conserved first and last residue. The D gene is left open where the match is weak. The size of a clone is reported for some rows only, either as once, few or many, or as a class for expanded clones.

J gene: TRBJ2-2; V gene: TRBV24-1; D gene: NA; CDR3 length: 16; clone size: NA; CDR3 DNA: TGTGCCACCAGTTCCGACGGTGGGGGAAACACCGGGGAGCTGTTTTTT; CDR3 protein: CATSSDGGGNTGELFF
J gene: TRBJ1-2; V gene: TRBV25-1; D gene: NA; CDR3 length: 15; clone size: once; CDR3 DNA: TGTGCCAGCAGTGAGTCAGGGAGGGACAACTATGGCTACACCTTC; CDR3 protein: CASSESGRDNYGYTF
J gene: TRBJ2-1; V gene: TRBV11-2; D gene: TRBD2; CDR3 length: 18; clone size: few; CDR3 DNA: TGTGCCAGCAGCCGGAGGCGGACTAGCGGGGGGTCGGGCAATGAGCAGTTCTTC; CDR3 protein: CASSRRRTSGGSGNEQFF
J gene: TRBJ2-7; V gene: TRBV29-1; D gene: TRBD2; CDR3 length: 14; clone size: NA; CDR3 DNA: TGCAGCGTCGAGGGACTAGCGGGATCCTACGAGCAGTACTTC; CDR3 protein: CSVEGLAGSYEQYF
J gene: TRBJ2-1; V gene: TRBV4-2; D gene: NA; CDR3 length: 16; clone size: NA; CDR3 DNA: TGTGCCAGCAGCCAAGGAGCTACCATCCCTGGGAATGAGCAGTTCTTC; CDR3 protein: CASSQGATIPGNEQFF
J gene: TRBJ1-4; V gene: TRBV12-3/TRBV12-4; D gene: NA; CDR3 length: 13; clone size: NA; CDR3 DNA: TGTGCCAGCAGTTTTCGACAGGCTGAAAAACTGTTTTTT; CDR3 protein: CASSFRQAEKLFF
J gene: TRBJ2-7; V gene: TRBV7-8; D gene: NA; CDR3 length: 14; clone size: NA; CDR3 DNA: TGTGCCAGCAGCTTATCCGCAACAAATTACGAGCAGTACTTC; CDR3 protein: CASSLSATNYEQYF
J gene: TRBJ2-1; V gene: TRBV4-3; D gene: TRBD2; CDR3 length: 16; clone size: few; CDR3 DNA: TGCGCCAGCAGCCAAGAAACGATCCGGGAGGTCGGTGAGCAGTTCTTC; CDR3 protein: CASSQETIREVGEQFF
J gene: TRBJ2-5; V gene: TRBV7-3; D gene: TRBD1; CDR3 length: 15; clone size: once; CDR3 DNA: TGTGCCAGCAGCTTAACGGGACAGGGGGTCCATGAGCAGTACTTC; CDR3 protein: CASSLTGQGVHEQYF
J gene: TRBJ1-3; V gene: TRBV5-6; D gene: TRBD1; CDR3 length: 16; clone size: NA; CDR3 DNA: TGTGCCAGCAGCACCGAGGGGGCCCACTCTGGAAACACCATATATTTT; CDR3 protein: CASSTEGAHSGNTIYF
J gene: TRBJ2-1; V gene: TRBV7-2; D gene: TRBD2; CDR3 length: 20; clone size: few; CDR3 DNA: TGTGCCAGCACCGTGGCCCGGGGGGTTAAAAGGACTAGCGGCCGCAATGAGCAGTTCTTC; CDR3 protein: CASTVARGVKRTSGRNEQFF
J gene: TRBJ2-1; V gene: TRBV11-1; D gene: TRBD2; CDR3 length: 16; clone size: NA; CDR3 DNA: TGTGCCAGCAGCCCCCTCCGCGGGACTACCCCAGAGGAGCAGTTCTTC; CDR3 protein: CASSPLRGTTPEEQFF
J gene: TRBJ1-2; V gene: TRBV29-1; D gene: TRBD1; CDR3 length: 16; clone size: NA; CDR3 DNA: TGCAGCGTTGAATCGACAGGGGGCTCGCGGGACTATGGCTACACCTTC; CDR3 protein: CSVESTGGSRDYGYTF
J gene: TRBJ2-1; V gene: TRBV7-2; D gene: NA; CDR3 length: 13; clone size: once; CDR3 DNA: TGTGCCGGCAGCTTAGGGGGGAGCAATGAGCAGTTCTTC; CDR3 protein: CAGSLGGSNEQFF
J gene: TRBJ2-6; V gene: TRBV7-3; D gene: TRBD2; CDR3 length: 19; clone size: few; CDR3 DNA: TGTGCCAGCAGCTTAAACCCGGGGGGGCCGATATCTGGGGCCAACGTCCTGACTTTC; CDR3 protein: CASSLNPGGPISGANVLTF
J gene: TRBJ1-2; V gene: TRBV15; D gene: NA; CDR3 length: 14; clone size: once; CDR3 DNA: TGTGCCACCAGCAGAGGCGGCAGCTCATATGGCTACACCTTC; CDR3 protein: CATSRGGSSYGYTF
J gene: TRBJ1-5; V gene: TRBV10-3; D gene: NA; CDR3 length: 13; clone size: few; CDR3 DNA: TGTGCCATCAGCGCAGGGGACAATCAGCCCCAGCATTTT; CDR3 protein: CAISAGDNQPQHF
J gene: TRBJ1-1; V gene: TRBV29-1; D gene: TRBD1; CDR3 length: 13; clone size: NA; CDR3 DNA: TGCAGCGGCGGGACAGGATCCCGCACTGAAGCTTTCTTT; CDR3 protein: CSGGTGSRTEAFF
J gene: TRBJ2-4; V gene: TRBV12-3/TRBV12-4; D gene: NA; CDR3 length: 13; clone size: NA; CDR3 DNA: TGTGCCAGCAGTTTATGGCAGAAAAACATTCAGTACTTC; CDR3 protein: CASSLWQKNIQYF
J gene: TRBJ1-1; V gene: TRBV5-1; D gene: NA; CDR3 length: 15; clone size: NA; CDR3 DNA: TGCGCCAGCAGCTTGCTGGACAGAATGAACACTGAAGCTTTCTTT; CDR3 protein: CASSLLDRMNTEAFF
J gene: TRBJ1-1; V gene: TRBV11-1; D gene: TRBD1; CDR3 length: 17; clone size: NA; CDR3 DNA: TGTGCCAGCAGTCCGACAAGGCAGGGGGGAACAAGGACTGAAGCTTTCTTT; CDR3 protein: CASSPTRQGGTRTEAFF
J gene: TRBJ2-5; V gene: TRBV5-1; D gene: TRBD2; CDR3 length: 16; clone size: NA; CDR3 DNA: TGCGCCAGCAGCTTCATAGCGGGGGGGACCCCAGAGACCCAGTACTTC; CDR3 protein: CASSFIAGGTPETQYF
J gene: TRBJ1-2; V gene: TRBV19; D gene: NA; CDR3 length: 13; clone size: NA; CDR3 DNA: TGTGCCAGTAGCCAAATAGGAGGCTATGGCTACACCTTC; CDR3 protein: CASSQIGGYGYTF